The 24 T cell receptor beta chains below were found in one sample sequenced in a study of control samples from healthy donors and cancer patients. This table comes from immunoSEQ multiplex PCR, and its TCRdb copy is limited to in-frame clones, with some not included. The sample consists of tens of thousands of clones, roughly 95% of them appearing once. Sequencing was done on a sample of blood. Every receptor here comes from a young man in good health.

The genes are TRBV7-2 and TRBJ1-6; perhaps TRBD1 as D (5 bases). Germline CDR1 and CDR2: SGHTA and FQGNSA. The CDR3 is 15 amino acids. The V and J ends lost 0 bases and 8 bases respectively, with 11 bases between them. In DNA form, the CDR3 reads TGTGCCAGCAGCTTAGCGCGGGGGAAGGATTCACCCCTCCACTTT. Its translation: CASSLARGKDSPLHF.

The chain combines TRBV19 with TRBJ1-2; TRBD1 aligns across 11 bases. Germline V gene lookup returns CDR1 LNHDA and CDR2 SQIVND (reference sequence). The length of the CDR3 is 14 residues. J lost 3 bases, V lost 8 bases, and 5 bases had no gene match. DNA of the CDR3: TGTGCCAGTCACGGGACAGGGGGAGACTATGGCTACACCTTC. It yields the protein CASHGTGGDYGYTF.

The chain has TRBV5-6 and TRBJ1-5; a possible D gene is TRBD1 (5 bases). This CDR3 has 14 amino acids. The V gene lost 0 bases and the J gene lost 3 bases, with 7 bases spanning the gap. Per germline, CDR1 SGHDT and CDR2 YYEEEE. The CDR3 protein is CASSLGQINQPQHF. The CDR3, as DNA: TGTGCCAGCAGCTTGGGACAGATCAATCAGCCCCAGCATTTT.

The chain joins TRBV15 to TRBJ2-1, with D perhaps matching TRBD2 (6 bases). Germline V CDR1 and CDR2: LNHNV, YYDKDF (reference sequence). The CDR3 sequence is 15 residues long. Trimming removed 1 base at V and 2 bases at J, with 9 bases between. CDR3 residues: CATSRASVTYNEQFF. In nucleotides, the CDR3 is TGTGCCACCAGCAGAGCTAGCGTGACCTACAATGAGCAGTTCTTC.

The sample holds one count of this clone. This sequence joins TRBV5-4 and TRBJ1-1; D is ambiguous. Germline values: CDR1 SGHNT, CDR2 YYREEE (reference sequence). The CDR3 loop spans 15 amino acids. Trimming removed 4 bases from V and 0 bases from J, with 13 bases in between. CDR3 loop: CASSDRREMNTEAFF. CDR3 coding DNA: TGTGCCAGCAGCGATCGAAGGGAGATGAACACTGAAGCTTTCTTT.

The chain employs TRBV18 and TRBJ2-1; 13 bases agree with TRBD2. Germline V gene sequence: CDR1 KGHSH, CDR2 LQKENI. Trimming took 2 bases from V and 0 from J; bases not matched to a gene: 7. The CDR3 loop spans 19 amino acids. The CDR3 sequence is CASSPEGTSGTSSYNEQFF. The CDR3 bases are TGTGCCAGCTCACCAGAAGGGACTAGCGGGACGAGCTCCTACAATGAGCAGTTCTTC.

This clone was seen a few times. The rearrangement uses TRBV4-1 and TRBJ2-1, with 9 nucleotides matching TRBD2. The germline CDR1 and CDR2 sequences are MGHRA and YSYEKL. The CDR3 extends over 16 amino acids. V lost 4 bases to trimming and J lost 5 bases; unmatched junction nucleotides: 9. The CDR3 DNA follows: TGCGCCAGCAGCCGAGCCGGGACTAGCAAAAACAATGAGCAGTTCTTC. Encoded protein: CASSRAGTSKNNEQFF.

The rearrangement uses TRBV2 and TRBJ2-3; 8 bases map to TRBD2. The CDR3 is made up of 18 amino acids. Losses at the gene ends were 6 bases for V and 2 bases for J; bases not matched to a gene: 16. Germline V gives CDR1 SNHLY, CDR2 FYNNEI. CDR3 nucleotides: TGTGCCAGCAGACCAGTTCCCGGGGGGGGCGGACTCACAGATACGCAGTATTTT. Its translation is CASRPVPGGGGLTDTQYF. Filled out from reference TRBV2 and TRBJ2-3, the complete variable domain reads EPEVTQTPSHQVTQMGQEVILRCVPISNHLYFYWYRQILGQKVEFLVSFYNNEISEKSEIFDDQFSVERPDGSNFTLKIRSTKLEDSAMYFCASRPVPGGGGLTDTQYFGPGTRLTVL.

The gene calls are TRBV4-1 and TRBJ2-7; no definite D call. Trimming took off 2 bases at V and 4 bases at J, with 9 bases between the two ends. Germline V gene sequence: CDR1 MGHRA, CDR2 YSYEKL. The CDR3 loop spans 13 amino acids. The DNA of the CDR3 is TGCGCCAGCAGCCAACCCGGCGCTTACGAGCAGTACTTC. The encoded protein is CASSQPGAYEQYF.

The chain employs TRBV2 and TRBJ1-6; D perhaps matches TRBD1 (5 bases). CDR1 is SNHLY and CDR2 is FYNNEI in the germline V gene. The ends were cut back, 2 bases at V and 10 bases at J, with 15 bases in the middle. This CDR3 is built from 15 residues. CDR3 sequence: CASSEFGQGNSPLHF. The CDR3 nucleotides read TGTGCCAGCAGTGAATTCGGCCAGGGTAACTCACCCCTCCACTTT.

The rearrangement joins TRBV7-2 to TRBJ2-7, with TRBD2 matching 12 bases. Looked up from germline, CDR1 is SGHTA and CDR2 is FQGNSA. This CDR3 has 15 amino acids. V shed 5 bases and J 3 bases; nucleotides not matched to a gene: 5. This CDR3 reads CASSPLTSGSYEQYF. The CDR3 DNA follows: TGTGCCAGCAGCCCATTGACTAGCGGGAGCTACGAGCAGTACTTC.

The chain recombines TRBV7-9 with TRBJ2-7; TRBD2 matches at 11 bases. This CDR3 is 16 amino acids long. Germline loops: CDR1 SEHNR, CDR2 FQNEAQ (reference sequence). After removal of 1 base from V and 0 bases from J, the junction contained 2 bases not matched to a gene. This chain's CDR3 is CASSLGLAGSSYEQYF. CDR3 in DNA: TGTGCCAGCAGCTTAGGACTAGCGGGATCCTCCTACGAGCAGTACTTC.

Points on this clone: A read error may produce the germline difference seen at one junction end. In DNA, the CDR3 is TGTGCCGGCAGCCCGCTGACAGGGACGAACACTGAAGCTTTCTTT. The encoded protein is CAGSPLTGTNTEAFF. This rearrangement joins TRBV9 to TRBJ1-1; the match to TRBD1 covers 7 bases. The germline gives CDR1 SGDLS, CDR2 YYNGEE. The CDR3 has 15 amino acids.

The rearrangement uses TRBV12-3 or TRBV12-4 and TRBJ1-1, with 8 positions matching TRBD1. CDR3 length: 13 residues. Trimming removed 5 bases from V and 4 bases from J; junction bases left unmatched: 3. DNA for the CDR3: TGTGCCAGCAGTCCGACAGGGGTCACTGAAGCTTTCTTT. Translating gives CASSPTGVTEAFF.

The gene calls are TRBV11-2 and TRBJ2-3; 7 positions agree with TRBD2. V trimming: 5 bases; J trimming: 0 bases; junction bases outside the gene matches: 14. The CDR3 runs to 18 residues. Germline V gene sequence: CDR1 SGHAT, CDR2 FQNNGV. CDR3 residues: CASSRTPASGYSTDTQYF. In nucleotides, the CDR3 is TGTGCCAGCAGCCGAACACCGGCTAGCGGATATAGCACAGATACGCAGTATTTT. The full variable domain, rest sourced from reference TRBV11-2 and TRBJ2-3, is EAGVAQSPRYKIIEKRQSVAFWCNPISGHATLYWYQQILGQGPKLLIQFQNNGVVDDSQLPKDRFSAERLKGVDSTLKIQPAKLEDSAVYLCASSRTPASGYSTDTQYFGPGTRLTVL.

The chain joins TRBV27 to TRBJ2-2; a weak D match, TRBD1 (7 bases). In germline, CDR1 is MNHEY, CDR2 SMNVEV (reference sequence). With 0 bases removed from V and 2 bases from J, the gap between germline ends came to 22 bases. There are 20 residues in the CDR3. CDR3 bases: TGTGCCAGCAGTTTATCATGGCGGGACAGACGGATTTTTAACACCGGGGAGCTGTTTTTT. As protein: CASSLSWRDRRIFNTGELFF.

V and J are TRBV7-2 and TRBJ1-1; the D is unclear. Germline CDR1 is SGHTA and CDR2 is FQGNSA. This CDR3 spans 13 amino acids. Trimming cost V 8 bases and J 0 bases, with 10 bases left between them. This CDR3 reads CASAYRVNTEAFF. For the CDR3, the DNA is TGTGCCAGCGCCTACCGGGTGAACACTGAAGCTTTCTTT.

This clone was counted a few times. CDR3 nucleotides: TGCGCCAGCAGCCGCACAGGGGGTGACACTGAAGCTTTCTTT. This sequence encodes CASSRTGGDTEAFF. The V gene is TRBV4-1, the J gene TRBJ1-1; 8 nucleotides align to TRBD1. J was trimmed by 3 bases and V by 4 bases; bases with no gene match: 4. The CDR3 spans 14 residues. CDR1 is MGHRA, CDR2 YSYEKL, per germline.

The V and J genes are TRBV9 and TRBJ2-1; D possibly uses TRBD1 or TRBD2 (5 bases each). Trimming stripped 4 bases from V and 6 bases from J, with 17 bases between. In germline, CDR1 is SGDLS, CDR2 YYNGEE. The CDR3 runs to 15 residues. This chain's CDR3 is CASSSGRSLSNEQFF. CDR3 DNA: TGTGCCAGCAGCTCGGGACGGTCGTTGAGCAATGAGCAGTTCTTC.

This clone has only one observation. The rearrangement joins TRBV27 to TRBJ1-1; tentative D call: TRBD1 (6 bases). The CDR3 extends over 14 amino acids. V was pared by 7 bases and J by 2 bases, with 14 bases between. CDR1 is MNHEY, CDR2 SMNVEV, per germline (reference sequence). The CDR3 nucleotides read TGTGCCAGCACCCCCGGACAGACCAACACTGAAGCTTTCTTT. Translated: CASTPGQTNTEAFF.

The rearrangement uses TRBV30 and TRBJ2-3, with D uncertain. The V gene's germline CDR1 is GTSNPN and CDR2 SVGIG (reference sequence). V was shortened by 5 bases and J by 6 bases, with 18 bases between the two germline ends. CDR3 length: 14 amino acids. The CDR3 protein is CAWASTVLRDTQYF. CDR3 coding DNA: TGTGCCTGGGCTAGTACCGTCCTGAGGGATACGCAGTATTTT.

The rearrangement uses TRBV18 and TRBJ1-1; D unclear. V shed 3 bases and J shed 1 base, with 9 bases lying between them. Germline V gives CDR1 KGHSH, CDR2 LQKENI. There are 14 residues in the CDR3. CDR3: CASSPWGQNTEAFF. CDR3 sequence (DNA): TGTGCCAGCTCACCTTGGGGTCAGAACACTGAAGCTTTCTTT.

The V gene is TRBV6-2 or TRBV6-3, the J gene TRBJ2-2; TRBD1 agrees at 7 bases. Trimming cost V 2 bases and J 5 bases; bases outside gene matches: 5. The CDR3 spans 15 residues. Germline V gene sequence: CDR1 MNHEY, CDR2 SVGEGT. The CDR3: CASSYGDSTTGELFF. In DNA form, the CDR3 reads TGTGCCAGCAGTTACGGGGACAGCACTACCGGGGAGCTGTTTTTT.

The rearrangement links TRBV4-1 to TRBJ2-1; no clear D gene. Germline V CDR1 and CDR2: MGHRA, YSYEKL. The CDR3 is 16 residues long. Trimming pared 1 base from V and 0 bases from J, leaving 10 bases between. DNA for the CDR3: TGCGCCAGCAGCCAAGGGCGGCGGAGCTCCTACAATGAGCAGTTCTTC. It translates to CASSQGRRSSYNEQFF.